The 28 T cell receptor beta chains below come from one sample, sequenced in a study of T cell repertoires in urothelial bladder cancer. Data came from immunoSEQ multiplex PCR; TCRdb stores just in-frame clones and leaves some out. The repertoire has about 13,000 clones, around two thirds of them found once; the top ten carry around 9%. What was sequenced was tumor-infiltrating cells from bladder cancer. These receptors originate from a human donor with urothelial carcinoma.

The V call is TRBV29-1, the J call TRBJ1-1; no clear D. V lost 3 bases to trimming and J lost 3 bases, with 11 bases between them. This CDR3 has 13 amino acids. Germline assignment: CDR1 SQVTM and CDR2 ANQGSEA. CDR3 DNA: TGCAGCGTTGAGAGGGAGGTGGACACTGAAGCTTTCTTT. Amino acids: CSVEREVDTEAFF.

This clone was recorded only once. The chain employs TRBV6-5 and TRBJ2-5; maybe TRBD2 (6 bases). Germline V gene data show CDR1 as MNHEY and CDR2 as SVGAGI. Trimming removed 6 bases at V and 5 bases at J, with 16 bases between. CDR3 length: 14 amino acids. The CDR3 is CASRSGPGSETQYF. The CDR3 coding sequence is TGTGCCAGCAGAAGCGGGCCTGGGTCTGAGACCCAGTACTTC.

The chain combines TRBV7-6 with TRBJ2-2; tentatively, D is TRBD2 (6 bases). CDR1 is SGHVS and CDR2 is FNYEAQ in the germline V gene. V gave up 5 bases and J gave up 2 bases, with 9 bases separating them. This CDR3 region has 14 residues. CDR3: CASSAGYNTGELFF. The CDR3, as DNA: TGTGCCAGCAGCGCGGGATACAACACCGGGGAGCTGTTTTTT.

This chain links TRBV2 with TRBJ2-7, with D tentatively TRBD2 (7 bases). Germline CDR1 SNHLY, CDR2 FYNNEI. The CDR3 covers 17 residues. With 6 bases removed from V and 6 bases from J, the gap between germline ends came to 27 bases. The CDR3 coding sequence is TGTGCCAGCAGCGCTGACCCTGGCGATCCGGGGGGCATCGAGCAGTACTTC. It encodes CASSADPGDPGGIEQYF.

The gene calls are TRBV5-6 and TRBJ2-2; 9 nucleotides match TRBD1. Germline CDR1 SGHDT, CDR2 YYEEEE. V shed 1 base, J shed 1 base, and the junction held 2 bases outside the gene matches. The CDR3 runs to 16 residues. The CDR3 loop is CASSLLTGGNTGELFF. The CDR3 bases are TGTGCCAGCAGCTTGCTGACAGGGGGGAACACCGGGGAGCTGTTTTTT.

V and J are TRBV7-9 and TRBJ1-5; D gene unclear. In germline, CDR1 is SEHNR, CDR2 FQNEAQ (reference sequence). CDR3 length: 13 amino acids. V lost 5 bases, J lost 7 bases, and 12 bases lay in between. Written as DNA, the CDR3 is TGTGCCAGCAGCGGAGGACCGTCCCAGCCCCAGCATTTT. It is translated as CASSGGPSQPQHF.

This rearrangement joins TRBV5-5 to TRBJ1-1; D gene unclear. Trimming removed 0 bases from V and 7 bases from J, with 7 bases in between. This CDR3 has 12 amino acids. Germline loops: CDR1 SGHKS, CDR2 YYEKEE (reference sequence). The CDR3 DNA is TGTGCCAGCAGCTTGGAAGTCGGTGAAGCTTTCTTT. Amino acids: CASSLEVGEAFF.

This clone has a single count. This CDR3 reads CASSGRTSGGANEQFF. Written as DNA, the CDR3 is TGTGCCAGCAGCGGACGGACTAGCGGGGGAGCGAATGAGCAGTTCTTC. The V call is TRBV11-3, the J call TRBJ2-1; TRBD2 aligns across 13 bases. CDR1 and CDR2 (germline): SGHNT, YENEEA. The length of the CDR3 is 16 residues. Trimming cost V 5 bases and J 7 bases; bases outside gene matches: 8.

The rearrangement links TRBV6-6 to TRBJ1-1; 7 bases are a match to TRBD1. After removal of 7 bases from V and 5 bases from J, the junction contained 10 bases not matched to a gene. The CDR3 consists of 14 residues. Germline CDR1 and CDR2: MNHNY and SVGAGI (reference sequence). The DNA of the CDR3 is TGTGCCAGCACCCGACAGGGTGGTCGGACTGAAGCTTTCTTT. Amino acid sequence: CASTRQGGRTEAFF.

This rearrangement joins TRBV18 to TRBJ1-1; a possible D gene is TRBD1 (5 bases). V was shortened by 2 bases and J by 5 bases, with 9 bases between the two germline ends. The germline V gene has CDR1 KGHSH and CDR2 LQKENI. CDR3 length: 13 amino acids. CDR3 protein: CASSPDGGTEAFF. Here the CDR3 DNA reads TGTGCCAGCTCACCAGACGGGGGAACTGAAGCTTTCTTT.

The chain joins TRBV6-5 to TRBJ2-3; weak D call: TRBD2 (6 bases). The ends were cut back, 10 bases at V and 2 bases at J, with 13 bases in the middle. The CDR3 totals 13 residues. CDR1 and CDR2 (germline): MNHEY, SVGAGI. The chain's CDR3 is CAIRGVDTDTQYF. The CDR3 nucleotides read TGTGCCATTCGCGGGGTGGACACAGATACGCAGTATTTT.

This clone has more than one count but fewer than ten. The genes are TRBV21-1 and TRBJ2-7; no check of the table's D call, TRBD1, against the DNA was made. TRBV21-1 represents a pseudogene. The CDR3 has 17 residues. The CDR3 DNA reads as TGTGCCAGCAGCAAAGTACCGACAGGGAGGCGCTCCTACGAGCAGTACGTC. Encoded protein: CASSKVPTGRRSYEQYV.

The gene calls are TRBV7-2 and TRBJ2-1; D not resolved. Between the trimmed V and J ends, which lost 5 bases and 9 bases, there was a span of 14 bases. The V gene's germline CDR1 is SGHTA and CDR2 FQGNSA. The CDR3 spans 13 residues. The CDR3 here is CASSLPRAGEQFF. The CDR3 DNA reads as TGTGCCAGCAGCCTCCCCCGCGCAGGTGAGCAGTTCTTC.

The V and J genes are TRBV4-3 and TRBJ2-7; D remains unclear. Germline V lookup: CDR1 LGHNA, CDR2 YSLEER. The CDR3 has 16 amino acids. The ends were cut back, 1 base at V and 0 bases at J, with 13 bases in the middle. CDR3 in amino acids: CASSQGDTLSSYEQYV. CDR3 coding DNA: TGCGCCAGCAGCCAAGGGGATACCCTGAGCTCCTACGAGCAGTACGTC.

The chain combines TRBV7-3 with TRBJ2-3; maybe TRBD1 (5 bases). The V gene's germline CDR1 is SGHTA and CDR2 FQGTGA. The V end was cut by 8 bases, the J end by 2 bases, with 11 bases between. The length of the CDR3 is 13 residues. This chain's CDR3 is CASSRVFTDTQYF. The CDR3 bases are TGTGCCAGCTCCAGGGTATTCACAGATACGCAGTATTTT.

This rearrangement joins TRBV4-3 to TRBJ1-1; D not resolved. The CDR3 length is 15 residues. Germline lookup yields CDR1 LGHNA and CDR2 YSLEER. The germline V and J ends were trimmed by 1 base and 2 bases, with 11 bases remaining between them. The CDR3 DNA sequence: TGCGCCAGCAGCCAAGGGCTGGGGTCCAACACTGAAGCTTTCTTT. It is translated as CASSQGLGSNTEAFF.

This clone was seen only a few times. The rearrangement joins TRBV4-1 to TRBJ1-2; D may be TRBD1 (6 bases). V dropped 0 bases and J dropped 1 base, with 9 bases sitting between them. Per germline, CDR1 MGHRA and CDR2 YSYEKL. The CDR3 extends over 15 amino acids. The CDR3 loop reads CASSQDKDSNYGYTF. The CDR3 region has the DNA TGCGCCAGCAGCCAAGATAAGGACAGTAACTATGGCTACACCTTC.

The rearrangement links TRBV6-4 to TRBJ2-2; D uncertain. CDR3 size: 14 residues. Germline V gene data show CDR1 as MRHNA and CDR2 as SNTAGT. Trimming took 6 bases from V and 2 from J, leaving 10 bases between them. CDR3 sequence reads: CASSSLANTGELFF. The CDR3 DNA reads as TGTGCCAGCAGCAGCCTGGCAAACACCGGGGAGCTGTTTTTT.

This chain links TRBV5-6 with TRBJ2-5; TRBD2 aligns across 10 bases. Per germline, CDR1 SGHDT and CDR2 YYEEEE. Unmatched junction bases numbered 7, after V lost 0 bases and J lost 5 bases. This CDR3 spans 16 amino acids. This CDR3 reads CASSLGQRGGQETQYF. The CDR3 nucleotides read TGTGCCAGCAGCTTGGGACAGCGGGGGGGCCAGGAGACCCAGTACTTC. Looking up the rest from reference TRBV5-6 and TRBJ2-5 gives the full variable domain: DAGVTQSPTHLIKTRGQQVTLRCSPKSGHDTVSWYQQALGQGPQFIFQYYEEEERQRGNFPDRFSGHQFPNYSSELNVNALLLGDSALYLCASSLGQRGGQETQYFGPGTRLLVL.

The chain is built from TRBV6-5 and TRBJ1-1; D is unclear. V dropped 0 bases and J dropped 2 bases, with 4 bases sitting between them. This CDR3 has 13 amino acids. The germline gives CDR1 MNHEY, CDR2 SVGAGI. The CDR3 loop reads CASSYSANTEAFF. The CDR3 DNA sequence: TGTGCCAGCAGTTACTCGGCAAACACTGAAGCTTTCTTT.

The chain carries TRBV5-4 and TRBJ1-1; 7 positions agree with TRBD1. Per the germline V gene, CDR1 is SGHNT and CDR2 is YYREEE (reference sequence). CDR3 length: 15 residues. The J segment lost 4 bases and the V segment lost 2 bases, leaving 8 bases of the junction unmatched. CDR3 coding DNA: TGTGCCAGCAGCTTAGGGGTCGGGACAGCCACTGAAGCTTTCTTT. Translated, it gives CASSLGVGTATEAFF.

V usage is TRBV5-5 and J usage is TRBJ1-3; TRBD1 is a possible D gene (6 bases). The V and J ends lost 1 base and 3 bases respectively, with 20 bases between them. The germline V gene has CDR1 SGHKS and CDR2 YYEKEE (reference sequence). The CDR3 is 18 amino acids. CDR3 DNA: TGTGCCAGCAGCTTGTACCCCCCGGGGGCGGACTATGGAAACACCATATATTTT. Translating it yields CASSLYPPGADYGNTIYF.

This clone has a handful of counts. The rearrangement joins TRBV7-2 to TRBJ1-3; D not resolved. The germline V and J ends were trimmed by 5 bases and 14 bases, with 16 bases remaining between them. CDR3 size: 12 residues. The germline gives CDR1 SGHTA, CDR2 FQGNSA. CDR3 loop: CASSPRYGTVYF. In DNA, the CDR3 is TGTGCCAGCAGCCCACGCTACGGTACCGTATATTTT.

The CDR3 sequence: CASSWTGETGELFF. The CDR3 region has the DNA TGTGCCAGCAGTTGGACAGGGGAGACCGGGGAGCTGTTTTTT. V usage is TRBV6-1 and J usage is TRBJ2-2, with TRBD1 matching 9 bases. After removal of 5 bases from V and 5 bases from J, the junction contained 3 bases not matched to a gene. The CDR3 runs to 14 residues. The germline V gene has CDR1 MNHNS and CDR2 SASEGT.

This clone was seen a few times. Other DNA sequences from this sample encode an identical CDR3 as well. The chain links TRBV18 to TRBJ2-5; D call uncertain. CDR1 is KGHSH, CDR2 LQKENI, per germline. Trimming took 6 bases from V and 5 from J, leaving 7 bases between them. The CDR3 sequence is 11 residues long. The CDR3 loop reads CASSPRETQYF. CDR3 bases: TGTGCCAGCTCCCCAAGGGAGACCCAGTACTTC.

This clone was counted a few times. The genes are TRBV30 and TRBJ1-2, with a weak D call TRBD1 (6 bases). CDR3 length: 12 amino acids. V was clipped by 1 base and J by 6 bases, with 9 bases between them. CDR1 and CDR2 from the germline V gene are GTSNPN and SVGIG (reference sequence). CDR3 amino acids: CAWSAQGHGYTF. The CDR3 DNA sequence: TGTGCCTGGAGTGCACAGGGACATGGCTACACCTTC.

V gene TRBV7-9 combines with J gene TRBJ2-3; 7 positions agree with TRBD1. CDR3 size: 13 residues. The J segment lost 5 bases and the V segment lost 3 bases, leaving 2 bases of the junction unmatched. The germline CDR1 and CDR2 sequences are SEHNR and FQNEAQ (reference sequence). CDR3 sequence reads: CASSLYRGDTQYF. The CDR3 DNA sequence: TGTGCCAGCAGCTTGTACAGGGGAGATACGCAGTATTTT.

The V gene is TRBV5-6, the J gene TRBJ1-5, with 7 bases fitting TRBD1. The J segment lost 4 bases and the V segment lost 5 bases, leaving 9 bases of the junction unmatched. In germline, CDR1 is SGHDT, CDR2 YYEEEE. The CDR3 is made up of 15 amino acids. This chain's CDR3 is CASRLGQVENQPQHF. In DNA form, the CDR3 reads TGTGCCAGCAGACTTGGACAGGTTGAGAATCAGCCCCAGCATTTT.